The sequence of this TCR beta chain was determined in a study of Ad26.COV2.S vaccination and SARS-CoV-2 variants. Study details: Ad26.COV2.S given intramuscularly, once or twice 56 days apart.

As to treatment: around 19 received Ad26.COV2.S at low or high dose, single or two shots; several received placebo; per-sample allocation not given. Following the first vaccine or placebo injection, samples were taken on day 63. Recruitment in Boston yielded a donor of adult age, 18-55 years. Findings and limits, study-wide: The placebo group had lower spike-specific TCR breadth than the vaccine recipients did. The TCR breadth and depth analyses may have understated or missed part of the total T cell responses.

As concerns this clone: Its antigen is currently unknown.

Using immunoSEQ multiplex PCR, the repertoire was profiled, and TCRdb retains in-frame clones only, with some absent. Here the sample spans about 350,000 clones, 70% to 90% being singletons. CDR1 and CDR2 (germline): SNHLY, FYNNEI. The CDR3 is 14 amino acids. The J segment lost 4 bases and the V segment lost 5 bases, leaving 7 bases of the junction unmatched. The chain combines TRBV2 with TRBJ2-7, with 8 positions matching TRBD1. The starting material was peripheral blood, obtained in a trial of Ad26.COV2.S vaccine versus placebo. The receptor was isolated from a person between 18 and 60 years old who received the Ad26.COV2.S COVID-19 vaccine or a placebo. The CDR3 spells CASSTGQGWYEQYF. For the CDR3, the DNA is TGTGCCAGCAGTACTGGACAGGGTTGGTACGAGCAGTACTTC. Using reference TRBV2 and TRBJ2-7 for the parts outside the CDR3, the full variable domain is EPEVTQTPSHQVTQMGQEVILRCVPISNHLYFYWYRQILGQKVEFLVSFYNNEISEKSEIFDDQFSVERPDGSNFTLKIRSTKLEDSAMYFCASSTGQGWYEQYFGPGTRLTVT.